This T cell receptor beta chain emerged from a study of early T cells in non-severe SARS-CoV-2 infection. The CDR3 consists of 11 residues. Trimming cost V 7 bases and J 5 bases, with 8 bases left between them. Individual cDNA molecules each received unique molecular identifiers attached to them. TCRdb fed the 5' RACE reads into MiXCR, producing one record per CDR3 protein. The repertoire includes under 25,000 distinct CDR3 sequences, approximately 4.4% of them detected once, and around 7.7% sits in the top ten. Specimen: whole blood. The gene calls are TRBV12-3 or TRBV12-4 and TRBJ2-5, with D possibly matching TRBD2 (6 bases). The TCR sequence derives from an adult who was a healthcare worker with PCR-confirmed SARS-CoV-2 infection or an uninfected control (not recorded which). DNA of the CDR3: TGTGCCAGCACCCGGGGGGAGACCCAGTACTTC. Amino acids: CASTRGETQYF.